The 31 T cell receptor beta chains below all came from one sample that was sequenced in a study of T cell repertoires in cytomegalovirus infection. Via MiXCR, TCRdb re-called the reads, giving one row per CDR3 protein. The sample includes 640,000 or so distinct CDR3 sequences, roughly a third of them seen just once. For these TCRs, the target antigens are not known. Sequenced here: cultured PBMCs, sampled from culture after CMV antigen stimulation. Every receptor here comes from a human donor in good health (CMV status not recorded). Some clones in this sample may be carry-over from other donors' samples.

V gene TRBV6-1 combines with J gene TRBJ2-7, with TRBD1 as a possible D gene (5 bases). The CDR3 runs 16 residues. Germline V lookup: CDR1 MNHNS, CDR2 SASEGT. Between the trimmed V and J ends, which lost 6 bases and 0 bases, there was a span of 18 bases. For the CDR3, the DNA is TGTGCCAGCAGCTTTAATACAGGAAGGAGCTCCTACGAGCAGTACTTC. Translating gives CASSFNTGRSSYEQYF.

CDR3 nucleotides: TGTGCCAGCAGCTACGAGGGCTACACCATATATTTT. It encodes CASSYEGYTIYF. The rearrangement uses TRBV7-3 and TRBJ1-3; D is unresolved. V was cut by 4 bases and J by 8 bases, with 9 bases left in between. The CDR3 runs 12 residues. From germline, CDR1 is SGHTA and CDR2 FQGTGA.

This clonotype occurred once. V and J are TRBV6-2 or TRBV6-3 and TRBJ2-1; TRBD1 is a possible D gene (5 bases). This CDR3 spans 12 amino acids. Germline CDR1 is MNHEY and CDR2 is SVGEGT. V dropped 7 bases and J dropped 7 bases, with 11 bases sitting between them. CDR3 DNA: TGTGCCAGCACTAGGGGTTGGAATGAGCAGTTCTTC. This encodes CASTRGWNEQFF.

The chain uses TRBV2 and TRBJ2-5; D possibly uses TRBD1 or TRBD2 (5 bases each). Germline loops: CDR1 SNHLY, CDR2 FYNNEI. V gave up 7 bases and J gave up 2 bases, with 11 bases separating them. The CDR3 covers 13 residues. CDR3 in amino acids: CASTSEGQETQYF. CDR3 nucleotides: TGTGCCAGCACCTCTGAGGGGCAAGAGACCCAGTACTTC.

The sample holds a few counts of this clonotype. The chain couples TRBV28 to TRBJ1-5; D call uncertain. Germline V gene sequence: CDR1 MDHEN, CDR2 SYDVKM. V was pared by 2 bases and J by 5 bases, with 7 bases between. This CDR3 region has 13 residues. CDR3 bases: TGTGCCAGCAGTTTAAGGAGTCATCAGCCCCAGCATTTT. Protein: CASSLRSHQPQHF.

This sequence joins TRBV6-2 or TRBV6-3 and TRBJ1-5; D gene uncertain. Trimming removed 2 bases at V and 5 bases at J, with 7 bases between. The CDR3 runs to 13 residues. Germline CDR1 MNHEY, CDR2 SVGEGT. CDR3 loop: CASSYEVHQPQHF. CDR3 DNA sequence: TGTGCCAGCAGTTACGAAGTGCATCAGCCCCAGCATTTT.

This clonotype was found a few times. This chain uses TRBV11-2 with TRBJ2-5, with TRBD2 matching 10 bases. Per germline, CDR1 SGHAT and CDR2 FQNNGV. With V trimmed by 5 bases and J by 6 bases, 6 bases remained unmatched. CDR3 length: 14 residues. CDR3 nucleotides: TGTGCCAGCAGCGACTATAGCGGGGGGCAGACCCAGTACTTC. Translation: CASSDYSGGQTQYF.

As to this clonotype: A much bigger clone sits one base away, suggesting this may be a read error. CDR3 sequence: CASSLDGELFF. In DNA form, the CDR3 reads TGTGCCAGCAGCTTGGACGGGGAGCTGTTTTTT. The chain recombines TRBV7-9 with TRBJ2-2; D remains ambiguous. The CDR3 has 11 amino acids. Germline V gene lookup returns CDR1 SEHNR and CDR2 FQNEAQ (reference sequence). The V and J ends lost 3 bases and 7 bases respectively, with 3 bases between them.

This clonotype was observed a few times. The V call is TRBV20-1, the J call TRBJ1-1; 8 bases are a match to TRBD1. CDR3 size: 15 residues. With 2 bases clipped from V and 1 base from J, the junction kept 6 bases outside the gene matches. The germline V gene encodes CDR1 DFQATT and CDR2 SNEGSKA (reference sequence). DNA for the CDR3: TGCAGTGCTAGAAACCCCGGGACAGGGAACACTGAAGCTTTCTTT. It yields the protein CSARNPGTGNTEAFF.

In DNA form, the CDR3 reads TGTGCCAGCAGGGGGGTATGGGCCCTCCACTTT. Translation gives CASRGVWALHF. V and J are TRBV27 and TRBJ1-6; TRBD1 is a possible D gene (5 bases). V lost 6 bases and J 14 bases, leaving 11 bases between the germline ends. Per the germline V gene, CDR1 is MNHEY and CDR2 is SMNVEV (reference sequence). There are 11 residues in the CDR3.

This chain joins TRBV10-2 and TRBJ1-2, with 8 bases identical to TRBD1. Germline V gene lookup returns CDR1 WSHSY and CDR2 SAAADI. Unmatched junction bases numbered 6, after V lost 7 bases and J lost 5 bases. The CDR3 loop spans 13 amino acids. For the CDR3, the DNA is TGCGCCAGCACTGACAGGGGTTGGTATGGCTACACCTTC. It yields the protein CASTDRGWYGYTF.

This sequence joins TRBV5-1 and TRBJ2-7; 7 positions agree with TRBD1. Looked up from germline, CDR1 is SGHRS and CDR2 is YFSETQ. V trimming: 8 bases; J trimming: 7 bases; junction bases outside the gene matches: 12. CDR3 size: 13 residues. CDR3 sequence reads: CASRDDDREEQYF. For the CDR3, the DNA is TGCGCCAGTCGGGACGACGACAGGGAGGAGCAGTACTTC.

This clonotype was recorded at least ten times. This chain links TRBV7-2 with TRBJ2-7; D is possibly TRBD2 (6 bases). This CDR3 comprises 15 residues. Germline V gene sequence: CDR1 SGHTA, CDR2 FQGNSA. Trimming took 5 bases from V and 3 from J, leaving 17 bases between them. The CDR3 loop is CASSLPLGAGYEQYF. CDR3 DNA sequence: TGTGCCAGCAGCCTACCCCTGGGAGCGGGCTACGAGCAGTACTTC.

This clonotype was observed a few times. This chain connects TRBV19 to TRBJ2-2; 9 bases align to TRBD1. The CDR3 consists of 16 residues. The germline CDR1 and CDR2 sequences are LNHDA and SQIVND (reference sequence). Trimming cost V 1 base and J 4 bases; bases outside gene matches: 4. The CDR3 nucleotides read TGTGCCAGTAGTATAGCCGGGACAGGGTCCACCGGGGAGCTGTTTTTT. This sequence encodes CASSIAGTGSTGELFF.

This clonotype was recorded once. V usage is TRBV12-3 or TRBV12-4 and J usage is TRBJ1-5; tentatively, D is TRBD1 (5 bases). This CDR3 comprises 15 residues. Trimming cost V 1 base and J 7 bases, with 14 bases left between them. CDR3 nucleotides: TGTGCCAGCAGTTTAGAAAGCCCAGGGAACCAGCCCCAGCATTTT. This sequence encodes CASSLESPGNQPQHF.

This clonotype was picked up a small number of times. J is TRBJ2-5 and V is TRBV28, with 9 bases that match TRBD1. Germline V gives CDR1 MDHEN, CDR2 SYDVKM. The CDR3 runs to 15 residues. V shed 3 bases and J 2 bases; nucleotides not matched to a gene: 4. As DNA, the CDR3 is TGTGCCAGCAGTTTCCCAGGACAGGGGCAAGAGACCCAGTACTTC. It codes for CASSFPGQGQETQYF.

This clonotype was seen a few times. This chain connects TRBV3-1 to TRBJ1-1, with no clear D. Deletions cut 4 bases from V and 3 bases from J, with 9 bases between. The CDR3 is 13 amino acids. CDR1 is LGHDT and CDR2 is YNNKEL in the germline V gene (reference sequence). CDR3 amino acids: CASSPPGYTEAFF. CDR3 sequence (DNA): TGTGCCAGCAGCCCCCCAGGTTACACTGAAGCTTTCTTT.

The chain employs TRBV5-6 and TRBJ1-1; D is uncertain. Trimming removed 2 bases at V and 8 bases at J, with 13 bases between. CDR1 SGHDT and CDR2 YYEEEE come from the germline V gene. The CDR3 length is 13 residues. The chain's CDR3 is CASSFAASAEAFF. The CDR3 nucleotides are TGTGCCAGCAGCTTCGCGGCCTCGGCGGAAGCTTTCTTT. The full variable domain, with the rest looked up from reference TRBV5-6 and TRBJ1-1, is DAGVTQSPTHLIKTRGQQVTLRCSPKSGHDTVSWYQQALGQGPQFIFQYYEEEERQRGNFPDRFSGHQFPNYSSELNVNALLLGDSALYLCASSFAASAEAFFGQGTRLTVV.

The V call is TRBV28, the J call TRBJ1-4; D unclear. The CDR3 spans 13 residues. Between the trimmed V and J ends, which lost 7 bases and 0 bases, there was a span of 6 bases. CDR1 MDHEN and CDR2 SYDVKM come from the germline V gene. The CDR3 sequence is CASNESTNEKLFF. DNA of the CDR3: TGTGCCAGCAATGAGTCAACTAATGAAAAACTGTTTTTT.

The chain is built from TRBV6-1 and TRBJ2-3; TRBD2 is a possible D gene (5 bases). Germline CDR1 is MNHNS and CDR2 is SASEGT. The CDR3 length is 16 residues. V dropped 2 bases and J dropped 2 bases, with 14 bases sitting between them. CDR3 region: CASSENRGGNTDTQYF. The CDR3 nucleotides are TGTGCCAGCAGTGAAAATCGGGGTGGGAACACAGATACGCAGTATTTT.

This clonotype occurred a few times. The chain combines TRBV7-2 with TRBJ1-6; D uncertain. The V gene's germline CDR1 is SGHTA and CDR2 FQGNSA. There are 14 residues in the CDR3. Deletions cut 5 bases from V and 6 bases from J, with 11 bases between. The CDR3 here is CASSPRTVNSPLHF. The DNA of the CDR3 is TGTGCCAGCAGCCCCCGCACGGTTAATTCACCCCTCCACTTT. The full variable domain, in which reference TRBV7-2 and TRBJ1-6 provide the parts outside the CDR3, is GAGVSQSPSNKVTEKGKDVELRCDPISGHTALYWYRQSLGQGLEFLIYFQGNSAPDKSGLPSDRFSAERTGGSVSTLTIQRTQQEDSAVYLCASSPRTVNSPLHFGNGTRLTVT.

In its sample, this clonotype was seen a few times. The V gene is TRBV4-1, the J gene TRBJ2-1; 10 bases fit TRBD2. CDR3 length: 16 amino acids. The V gene's germline CDR1 is MGHRA and CDR2 YSYEKL. The V gene end was trimmed by 4 bases and the J gene end by 3 bases; junction bases not matched to a gene: 6. The CDR3 protein is CASSRLLAGNYNEQFF. The CDR3 DNA is TGCGCCAGCAGCCGATTACTAGCGGGGAACTACAATGAGCAGTTCTTC.

The rearrangement uses TRBV20-1 and TRBJ2-7; the D is unclear. The germline gives CDR1 DFQATT, CDR2 SNEGSKA (reference sequence). Trimming shortened V by 6 bases and J by 2 bases, and 11 bases separated the two germline ends. This CDR3 region has 12 residues. The CDR3 spells CSAVLPTYEQYF. The DNA for the CDR3 is TGCAGTGCCGTTCTCCCTACCTACGAGCAGTACTTC.

In its sample, this clonotype was seen a few times. The chain joins TRBV11-2 to TRBJ2-1; 7 bases match TRBD2. The CDR3 has 16 residues. After removal of 1 base from V and 4 bases from J, the junction contained 7 bases not matched to a gene. The germline V gene has CDR1 SGHAT and CDR2 FQNNGV. The DNA of the CDR3 is TGTGCCAGCAGCTTAGGAGCTAGCGGACGTTACAATGAGCAGTTCTTC. Translated, it gives CASSLGASGRYNEQFF.

This clonotype was found many times. The gene calls are TRBV7-2 and TRBJ2-7, with 8 bases fitting TRBD1. The CDR3 covers 13 residues. J lost 3 bases, V lost 4 bases, and 2 bases had no gene match. CDR1 and CDR2 from the germline V gene are SGHTA and FQGNSA. In nucleotides, the CDR3 is TGTGCCAGCAGCTCGGGACAGGTCTACGAGCAGTACTTC. It is translated as CASSSGQVYEQYF.

The chain is built from TRBV11-2 and TRBJ2-5; TRBD2 matches 8 bases. This CDR3 comprises 15 residues. The germline V gene has CDR1 SGHAT and CDR2 FQNNGV. V was clipped by 5 bases and J by 1 base; unmatched bases: 6. The DNA of the CDR3 is TGTGCCAGCAGCGAAAATAGCGGGACCCAAGAGACCCAGTACTTC. Its translation: CASSENSGTQETQYF.

The chain employs TRBV7-6 and TRBJ1-5; possible D gene TRBD1, 6 bases. Trimming removed 4 bases from V and 9 bases from J, with 19 bases in between. This CDR3 region has 15 residues. Germline CDR1 and CDR2: SGHVS and FNYEAQ. This CDR3 reads CASSSGTKALGPQHF. In nucleotides, the CDR3 is TGTGCCAGCAGCTCCGGGACAAAGGCGCTGGGGCCCCAGCATTTT.

This rearrangement joins TRBV19 to TRBJ1-5; D remains unclear. This CDR3 has 12 amino acids. Germline-derived CDR1 and CDR2 are LNHDA and SQIVND (reference sequence). Trimming shortened V by 0 bases and J by 12 bases, and 9 bases separated the two germline ends. The CDR3 DNA is TGTGCCAGTAGTATAGATTGGCAGGTCCAGCATTTT. As protein: CASSIDWQVQHF.

This clonotype occurred a few times. The chain employs TRBV27 and TRBJ2-1; 7 positions match TRBD2. Per the germline V gene, CDR1 is MNHEY and CDR2 is SMNVEV (reference sequence). With 6 bases clipped from V and 6 bases from J, the junction kept 5 bases outside the gene matches. CDR3 size: 13 residues. Here the CDR3 DNA reads TGTGCCAGCAGGAGATCTAGCGGCAATGAGCAGTTCTTC. Its protein is CASRRSSGNEQFF.

The chain has TRBV7-9 and TRBJ2-3; 10 bases fit TRBD2. Germline assignment: CDR1 SEHNR and CDR2 FQNEAQ (reference sequence). This CDR3 is 15 amino acids long. V lost 5 bases to trimming and J lost 6 bases; unmatched junction nucleotides: 8. The CDR3 region is CASSRPLAGADTQYF. CDR3 in DNA: TGTGCCAGCAGCCGGCCCCTAGCGGGGGCTGATACGCAGTATTTT.

This clonotype was counted a single time. A much larger clonotype is one base distant, so this may be a read error. The rearrangement uses TRBV7-4 and TRBJ1-1, with a possible D match to TRBD1 (6 bases). This CDR3 has 15 residues. Germline-derived CDR1 and CDR2 are SGHVT and SQSDAQ. V lost 7 bases, J lost 4 bases, and 19 bases lay in between. This chain's CDR3 is CASNLIGGRVTEAFF. CDR3 nucleotides: TGTGCCAGCAATTTAATTGGGGGGCGGGTCACTGAAGCTTTCTTT.